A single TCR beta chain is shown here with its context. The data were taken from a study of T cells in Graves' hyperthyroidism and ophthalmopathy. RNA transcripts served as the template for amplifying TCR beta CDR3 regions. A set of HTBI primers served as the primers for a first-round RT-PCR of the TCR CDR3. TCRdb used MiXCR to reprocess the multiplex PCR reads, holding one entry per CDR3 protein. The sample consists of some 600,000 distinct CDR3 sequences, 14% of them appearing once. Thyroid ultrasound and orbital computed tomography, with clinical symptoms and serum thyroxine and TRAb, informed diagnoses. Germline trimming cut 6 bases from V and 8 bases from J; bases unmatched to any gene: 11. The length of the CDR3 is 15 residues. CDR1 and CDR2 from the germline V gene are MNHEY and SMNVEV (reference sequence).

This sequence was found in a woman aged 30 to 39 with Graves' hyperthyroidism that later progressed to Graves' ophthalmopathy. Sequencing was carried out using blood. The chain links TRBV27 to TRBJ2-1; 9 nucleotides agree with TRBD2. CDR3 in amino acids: CASRPRGGRGDEQFF. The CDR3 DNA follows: TGTGCCAGCAGACCCAGGGGCGGGAGGGGGGATGAGCAGTTCTTC.